The clone carrying this T cell receptor (beta chain) was recorded a few times. Antigen specificity is unknown. This record comes from a study of beta chain features in type 1 diabetes. Study results and caveats: Any PCR bias toward short templates would affect both groups alike. Shorter TCRB CDR3s, moderately but significantly so, were found in Type 1 diabetes patients in all four CD4+ subsets.

cDNA synthesis used the whole RNA isolate, giving expressed TCRB sequences. Sequenced by immunoSEQ multiplex PCR; TCRdb stores in-frame clones only, minus some. The data hold some 250,000 clones, with about 14% observed a single time. A single heparinised blood sample, averaging approximately 100 mL, was obtained per donor. Populations obtained by sorting all exceeded 98% purity. This CDR3 is 14 amino acids long. Germline lookup yields CDR1 LNHNV and CDR2 YYDKDF (reference sequence). Trimming at V came to 1 base and at J to 5 bases, leaving 4 bases not matched to a gene. The TCR comes from a young man with type 1 diabetes. The V call is TRBV15, the J call TRBJ1-2, with 7 nucleotides matching TRBD1. The material sequenced was naive CD4+ T cells from blood. The CDR3 loop is CATSRGGDSYGYTF. For the CDR3, the DNA is TGTGCCACCAGCAGAGGAGGGGACAGTTATGGCTACACCTTC. The entire variable domain, with the rest obtained from reference TRBV15 and TRBJ1-2, is as follows: DAMVIQNPRYQVTQFGKPVTLSCSQTLNHNVMYWYQQKSSQAPKLLFHYYDKDFNNEADTPDNFQSRRPNTSFCFLDIRSPGLGDTAMYLCATSRGGDSYGYTFGSGTRLTVV.